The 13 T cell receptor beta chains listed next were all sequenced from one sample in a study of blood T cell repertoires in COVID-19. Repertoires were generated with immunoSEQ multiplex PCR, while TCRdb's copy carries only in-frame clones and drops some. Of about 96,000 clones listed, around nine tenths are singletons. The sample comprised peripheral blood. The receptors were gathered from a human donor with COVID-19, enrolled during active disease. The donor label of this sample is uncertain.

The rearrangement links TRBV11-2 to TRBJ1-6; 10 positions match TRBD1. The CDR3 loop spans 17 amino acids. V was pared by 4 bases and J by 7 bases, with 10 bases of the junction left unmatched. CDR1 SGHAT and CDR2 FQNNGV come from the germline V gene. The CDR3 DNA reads TGTGCCAGCAGCTCGTTCCGGGACAGGGGTCCAAATTCACCCCTCCACTTT. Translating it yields CASSSFRDRGPNSPLHF.

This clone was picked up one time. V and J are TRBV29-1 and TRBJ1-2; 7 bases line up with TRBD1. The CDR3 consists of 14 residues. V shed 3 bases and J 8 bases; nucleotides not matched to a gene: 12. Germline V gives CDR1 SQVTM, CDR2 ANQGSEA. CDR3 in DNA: TGCAGCGTTGACAGCCAGGGGGTGGGAGGCGGCTACACCTTC. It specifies CSVDSQGVGGGYTF.

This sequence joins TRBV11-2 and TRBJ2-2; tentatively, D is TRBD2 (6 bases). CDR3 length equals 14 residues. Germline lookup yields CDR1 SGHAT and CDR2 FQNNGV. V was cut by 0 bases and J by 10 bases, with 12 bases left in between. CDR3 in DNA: TGTGCCAGCAGCTTAGAACGACTAGTAGAGGAGCTGTTTTTT. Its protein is CASSLERLVEELFF.

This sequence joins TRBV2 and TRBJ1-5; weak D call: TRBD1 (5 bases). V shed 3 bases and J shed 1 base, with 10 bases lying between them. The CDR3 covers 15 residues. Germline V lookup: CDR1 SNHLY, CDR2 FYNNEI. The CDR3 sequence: CASSEQGLSNQPQHF. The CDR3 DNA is TGTGCCAGCAGTGAGCAGGGTTTGAGCAATCAGCCCCAGCATTTT.

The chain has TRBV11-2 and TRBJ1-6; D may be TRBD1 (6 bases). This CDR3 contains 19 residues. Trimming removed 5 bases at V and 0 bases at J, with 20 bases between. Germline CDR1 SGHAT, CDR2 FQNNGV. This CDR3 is CASSQGETGWDSYNSPLHF. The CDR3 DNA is TGTGCCAGCAGCCAAGGCGAGACAGGTTGGGACTCCTATAATTCACCCCTCCACTTT.

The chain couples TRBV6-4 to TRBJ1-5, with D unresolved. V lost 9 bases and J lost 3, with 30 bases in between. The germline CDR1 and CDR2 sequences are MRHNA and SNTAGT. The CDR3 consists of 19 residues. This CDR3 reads CASTKTCAGPRADNQPQHF. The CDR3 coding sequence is TGTGCCAGTACAAAGACCTGTGCCGGGCCCAGAGCGGACAATCAGCCCCAGCATTTT.

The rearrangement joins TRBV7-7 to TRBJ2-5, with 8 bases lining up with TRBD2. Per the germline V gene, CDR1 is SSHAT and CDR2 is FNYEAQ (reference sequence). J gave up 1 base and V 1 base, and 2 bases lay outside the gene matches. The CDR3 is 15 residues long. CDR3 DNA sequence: TGTGCCAGCAGCTTAGGAGCGGGGGCCCAAGAGACCCAGTACTTC. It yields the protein CASSLGAGAQETQYF.

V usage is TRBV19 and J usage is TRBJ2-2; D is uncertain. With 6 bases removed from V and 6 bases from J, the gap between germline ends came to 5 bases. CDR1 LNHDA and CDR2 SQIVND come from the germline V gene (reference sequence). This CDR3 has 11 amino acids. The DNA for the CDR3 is TGTGCCAGTAGGGCCTCCGGGGAGCTGTTTTTT. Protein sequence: CASRASGELFF. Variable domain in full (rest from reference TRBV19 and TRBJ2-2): DGGITQSPKYLFRKEGQNVTLSCEQNLNHDAMYWYRQDPGQGLRLIYYSQIVNDFQKGDIAEGYSVSREKKESFPLTVTSAQKNPTAFYLCASRASGELFFGEGSRLTVL.

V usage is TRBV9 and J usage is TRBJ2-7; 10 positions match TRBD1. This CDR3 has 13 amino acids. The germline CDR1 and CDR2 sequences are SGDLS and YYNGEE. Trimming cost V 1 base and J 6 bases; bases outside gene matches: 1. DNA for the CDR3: TGTGCCAGCAGCGTAAGGACAGGGGGCGAGCAGTACTTC. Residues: CASSVRTGGEQYF.

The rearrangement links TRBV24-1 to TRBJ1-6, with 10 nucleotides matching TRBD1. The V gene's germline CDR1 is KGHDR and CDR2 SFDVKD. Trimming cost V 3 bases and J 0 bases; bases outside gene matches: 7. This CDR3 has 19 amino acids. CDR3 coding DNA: TGTGCCACCAGTGATGACCGACAGGGGGCAAGCTCCTATAATTCACCCCTCCACTTT. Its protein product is CATSDDRQGASSYNSPLHF.

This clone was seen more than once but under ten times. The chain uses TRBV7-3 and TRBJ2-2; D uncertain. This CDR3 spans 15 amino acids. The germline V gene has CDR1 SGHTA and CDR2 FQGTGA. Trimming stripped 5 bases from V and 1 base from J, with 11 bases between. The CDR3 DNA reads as TGTGCCAGCAGCGCCAATTCGGGGAACACCGGGGAGCTGTTTTTT. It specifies CASSANSGNTGELFF.

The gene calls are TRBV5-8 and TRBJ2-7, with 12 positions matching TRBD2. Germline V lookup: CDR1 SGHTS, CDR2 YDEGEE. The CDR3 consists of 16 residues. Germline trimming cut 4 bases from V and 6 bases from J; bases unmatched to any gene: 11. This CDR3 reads CASSRGLAGTVSEQYF. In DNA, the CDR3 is TGTGCCAGCAGCCGCGGACTAGCGGGAACGGTATCCGAGCAGTACTTC.

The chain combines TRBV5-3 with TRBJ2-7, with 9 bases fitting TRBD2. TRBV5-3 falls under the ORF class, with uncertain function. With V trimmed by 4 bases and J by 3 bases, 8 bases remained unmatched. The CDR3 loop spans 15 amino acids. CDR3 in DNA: TGTGCCAGAAGCGGGACCCTAGCGGGGCACTACGAGCAGTACTTC. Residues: CARSGTLAGHYEQYF.